These 28 T cell receptor beta chains share one sample of origin, sequenced in a study of Graves' ophthalmopathy and Graves' hyperthyroidism. Amplifying from RNA transcripts, the study obtained TCR beta CDR3 regions. RT-PCR with HTBI primers came first, then second-round multiplex PCR. From the multiplex PCR reads, TCRdb called clonotypes with MiXCR, one entry per CDR3 protein. The sample has 230,000 or so distinct CDR3 sequences, 45% seen once. Sequencing input: peripheral blood. The receptors were gathered from an adult man with Graves' ophthalmopathy.

This chain connects TRBV9 to TRBJ2-5; D is unclear. V lost 0 bases to trimming and J lost 2 bases, with 11 bases between them. The CDR3 contains 15 residues. Germline V gene lookup returns CDR1 SGDLS and CDR2 YYNGEE. CDR3 nucleotide sequence: TGTGCCAGCAGCGTAGGGGTCACCTCTCAAGAGACCCAGTACTTC. Encoded protein: CASSVGVTSQETQYF.

This chain links TRBV13 with TRBJ2-7, with D maybe TRBD2 (5 bases). The CDR3 contains 14 residues. V lost 0 bases, J lost 7 bases, and 13 bases lay in between. Germline V CDR1 and CDR2: PRHDT, FYEKMQ (reference sequence). The CDR3 nucleotides read TGTGCCAGCAGCTTAGGCGGGGTGCTGGTGGAGCAGTACTTC. This sequence encodes CASSLGGVLVEQYF.

The sample holds a few counts of this clonotype. V and J are TRBV12-3 or TRBV12-4 and TRBJ1-5, with D unresolved. The CDR3 loop spans 13 amino acids. Trimming left V 5 bases short and J 4 bases short, with 9 bases between. This CDR3 is CASSARENQPQHF. The CDR3 region has the DNA TGTGCCAGCAGTGCCCGGGAGAATCAGCCCCAGCATTTT.

This sequence joins TRBV12-3 or TRBV12-4 and TRBJ2-7, with 8 nucleotides matching TRBD2. V gave up 3 bases and J gave up 0 bases; unmatched junction bases: 4. The CDR3 runs to 15 residues. The CDR3 DNA reads TGTGCCAGCAGTTTCAGCGGGGGCCTCTCCTACGAGCAGTACTTC. Translation: CASSFSGGLSYEQYF.

The genes are TRBV24-1 and TRBJ2-2, with 8 bases fitting TRBD1. Germline V gene lookup returns CDR1 KGHDR and CDR2 SFDVKD. V trimming: 0 bases; J trimming: 7 bases; junction bases outside the gene matches: 3. The CDR3 is 15 amino acids. This chain's CDR3 is CATSDLSGGHGELFF. The CDR3 DNA sequence: TGTGCCACCAGTGATTTGTCAGGGGGCCACGGGGAGCTGTTTTTT.

The table lists this clonotype with a few counts. This chain joins TRBV6-5 and TRBJ1-1; D might be TRBD1 (5 bases). Germline assignment: CDR1 MNHEY and CDR2 SVGAGI. This CDR3 is built from 14 residues. The V gene lost 6 bases and the J gene lost 4 bases, with 15 bases spanning the gap. This chain's CDR3 is CASSPRAGSTEAFF. The CDR3, as DNA: TGTGCCAGCAGCCCCCGGGCAGGGAGCACTGAAGCTTTCTTT.

As for this clonotype: This could be a read error, since a much larger clone is one nucleotide away. This chain uses TRBV29-1 with TRBJ1-1, with a tentative D call TRBD1 (5 bases). V shed 1 base and J shed 4 bases, with 10 bases lying between them. This CDR3 is 13 amino acids long. Germline V gene sequence: CDR1 SQVTM, CDR2 ANQGSEA. The CDR3 sequence: CSVEGGVVTEAFF. CDR3 bases: TGCAGCGTTGAAGGGGGGGTCGTCACTGAAGCTTTCTTT.

The chain combines TRBV7-2 with TRBJ1-2; D is unresolved. This CDR3 contains 15 residues. Per the germline V gene, CDR1 is SGHTA and CDR2 is FQGNSA. Between the trimmed V and J ends, which lost 1 base and 11 bases, there was a span of 20 bases. The CDR3 coding sequence is TGTGCCAGCAGCTTAGATAGAAGGCTGGCTATGGGTTACACCTTC. This sequence encodes CASSLDRRLAMGYTF. Combining the CDR3 with reference TRBV7-2 and TRBJ1-2 gives the whole variable domain GAGVSQSPSNKVTEKGKDVELRCDPISGHTALYWYRQSLGQGLEFLIYFQGNSAPDKSGLPSDRFSAERTGGSVSTLTIQRTQQEDSAVYLCASSLDRRLAMGYTFGSGTRLTVV.

V gene TRBV15 combines with J gene TRBJ2-7, with 7 bases fitting TRBD2. V dropped 4 bases and J dropped 4; count of bases not matched to a gene: 7. This CDR3 spans 14 amino acids. CDR1 LNHNV and CDR2 YYDKDF come from the germline V gene (reference sequence). This CDR3 reads CATSKYRGVYEQYF. CDR3 sequence (DNA): TGTGCCACCAGCAAATACCGGGGGGTGTACGAGCAGTACTTC.

With respect to this clonotype: It is likely a read error, because the conserved phenylalanine at the end of the CDR3 is missing. V is TRBV20-1 and J is TRBJ2-7; D is ambiguous. The CDR3 consists of 11 residues. Germline V gene data show CDR1 as DFQATT and CDR2 as SNEGSKA (reference sequence). Trimming pared 0 bases from V and 6 bases from J, leaving 6 bases between. The CDR3 DNA follows: TGCAGTGCTAGAGATGCCGGCGAGCAGTACATC. Its protein product is CSARDAGEQYI.

V is TRBV4-1 and J is TRBJ2-7; 7 bases align to TRBD1. CDR3 length equals 16 residues. Germline CDR1 is MGHRA and CDR2 is YSYEKL. V gave up 4 bases and J gave up 4 bases; unmatched junction bases: 13. This chain's CDR3 is CASSLAFGTANYEQYF. The CDR3 nucleotides read TGCGCCAGCAGCCTTGCTTTCGGGACAGCAAATTACGAGCAGTACTTC.

The rearrangement uses TRBV12-3 or TRBV12-4 and TRBJ1-5; TRBD1 agrees at 8 bases. Unmatched junction bases numbered 4, after V lost 6 bases and J lost 0 bases. This CDR3 has 15 residues. The CDR3 spells CASRPQGASNQPQHF. The CDR3 bases are TGTGCCAGCAGGCCTCAGGGGGCTAGCAATCAGCCCCAGCATTTT.

J is TRBJ2-5 and V is TRBV7-9; 7 positions agree with TRBD2. Germline-derived CDR1 and CDR2 are SEHNR and FQNEAQ (reference sequence). V gave up 1 base and J gave up 4 bases; unmatched junction bases: 9. The CDR3 runs to 16 residues. The CDR3 is CASSLGTGQRGETQYF. As DNA, the CDR3 is TGTGCCAGCAGCTTAGGGACGGGGCAGCGGGGAGAGACCCAGTACTTC.

The CDR3 spells CATKQQGMTDTQYF. CDR3 nucleotides: TGTGCCACCAAACAACAGGGGATGACAGATACGCAGTATTTT. The chain joins TRBV15 to TRBJ2-3; 7 nucleotides agree with TRBD1. Per the germline V gene, CDR1 is LNHNV and CDR2 is YYDKDF (reference sequence). The CDR3 has 14 amino acids. J gave up 3 bases and V 7 bases, and 7 bases lay outside the gene matches.

This clonotype has more than one count but fewer than ten. The chain carries TRBV7-8 and TRBJ2-7; D possibly uses TRBD1 or TRBD2 (5 bases each). Germline CDR1 is SGHVS and CDR2 is FQNEAQ. V lost 7 bases, J lost 1 base, and 11 bases lay in between. The CDR3 spans 13 residues. Written as DNA, the CDR3 is TGTGCCAGCACCCTTGGGGGTTCCTACGAGCAGTACTTC. Its protein is CASTLGGSYEQYF.

The rearrangement uses TRBV4-1 and TRBJ2-7, with 9 bases fitting TRBD2. Per germline, CDR1 MGHRA and CDR2 YSYEKL. CDR3 length: 17 amino acids. The V gene end was trimmed by 3 bases and the J gene end by 2 bases; junction bases not matched to a gene: 11. In DNA, the CDR3 is TGCGCCAGCAGCCAGGCTACTGGGACTAGCTTCACCTACGAGCAGTACTTC. This gives the protein CASSQATGTSFTYEQYF.

The chain carries TRBV20-1 and TRBJ1-5, with D unresolved. From germline, CDR1 is DFQATT and CDR2 SNEGSKA (reference sequence). CDR3 length: 13 residues. Trimming removed 3 bases from V and 3 bases from J, with 9 bases in between. The CDR3 sequence is CSASGEPNQPQHF. CDR3 in DNA: TGCAGTGCTAGCGGGGAGCCCAATCAGCCCCAGCATTTT.

This chain joins TRBV7-9 and TRBJ2-5; TRBD2 matches 15 bases. The CDR3 is made up of 17 amino acids. V lost 5 bases and J lost 5; bases outside the gene matches: 9. Germline CDR1 and CDR2: SEHNR and FQNEAQ (reference sequence). In nucleotides, the CDR3 is TGTGCCAGCAGCCGAACAGGACTAGCGGGGGGGCGGGAGACCCAGTACTTC. Protein: CASSRTGLAGGRETQYF.

This clonotype occurred a few times. The chain employs TRBV6-4 and TRBJ1-2; possibly TRBD1 for D (6 bases). This CDR3 comprises 15 residues. The germline CDR1 and CDR2 sequences are MRHNA and SNTAGT. The germline V and J ends were trimmed by 2 bases and 5 bases, with 15 bases remaining between them. The CDR3 sequence: CASSDHRERWYGYTF. The CDR3 DNA is TGTGCCAGCAGTGACCACAGGGAGAGATGGTATGGCTACACCTTC.

The chain combines TRBV2 with TRBJ1-4; D not resolved. The CDR3 has 14 residues. Trimming removed 7 bases from V and 0 bases from J, with 9 bases in between. Germline V gene lookup returns CDR1 SNHLY and CDR2 FYNNEI. CDR3 sequence reads: CASNLYSTNEKLFF. CDR3 bases: TGTGCCAGCAACCTCTATTCAACTAATGAAAAACTGTTTTTT.

This clonotype was seen only a few times. V gene TRBV3-1 combines with J gene TRBJ1-1; D ambiguous. Looked up from germline, CDR1 is LGHDT and CDR2 is YNNKEL (reference sequence). The CDR3 runs to 12 residues. Trimming left V 6 bases short and J 4 bases short, with 9 bases between. As DNA, the CDR3 is TGTGCCAGCAGGGTGCACGGCACTGAAGCTTTCTTT. This codes for CASRVHGTEAFF.

This clonotype was seen more than once but under ten times. The V call is TRBV6-5, the J call TRBJ2-7; TRBD1 might be the D (5 bases). This CDR3 is built from 13 residues. V lost 10 bases and J 4 bases, leaving 17 bases between the germline ends. Germline CDR1 reads MNHEY; CDR2 reads SVGAGI. CDR3 region: CATKRPGQYEQYF. The CDR3 DNA reads TGTGCCACCAAGAGGCCAGGACAATACGAGCAGTACTTC.

The chain couples TRBV7-2 to TRBJ1-5; possibly TRBD1 for D (5 bases). This CDR3 has 16 residues. V gave up 5 bases and J gave up 0 bases, with 14 bases separating them. CDR1 SGHTA and CDR2 FQGNSA come from the germline V gene. The CDR3 nucleotides read TGTGCCAGCAGCCCCCCGGGGCCTTATAGCAATCAGCCCCAGCATTTT. It yields the protein CASSPPGPYSNQPQHF.

This clonotype was seen just once. The V and J genes are TRBV10-3 and TRBJ2-5; 8 bases map to TRBD1. The CDR3 contains 14 residues. Germline trimming cut 6 bases from V and 5 bases from J; bases unmatched to any gene: 8. The germline V gene encodes CDR1 ENHRY and CDR2 SYGVKD. The CDR3: CAISRGQAGETQYF. CDR3 coding DNA: TGTGCCATCAGCAGGGGACAGGCGGGGGAGACCCAGTACTTC.

In this sample, this clonotype turned up a few times. The chain uses TRBV7-2 and TRBJ1-6, with D possibly TRBD1 on 5 matching bases. CDR1 and CDR2 (germline): SGHTA, FQGNSA. The CDR3 is 14 residues long. V lost 6 bases, J lost 10 bases, and 16 bases lay in between. The CDR3 sequence: CASRQTQGGSPLHF. The CDR3 DNA reads TGTGCCAGCAGGCAAACCCAGGGAGGATCACCCCTCCACTTT.

The V gene is TRBV28, the J gene TRBJ2-7, with D perhaps matching TRBD1 (6 bases). CDR1 MDHEN and CDR2 SYDVKM come from the germline V gene. V was shortened by 6 bases and J by 2 bases, with 14 bases between the two germline ends. This CDR3 is 14 amino acids long. This CDR3 reads CASRAGVQTYEQYF. The CDR3 DNA reads TGTGCCAGCAGGGCAGGGGTCCAAACCTACGAGCAGTACTTC.

Ten or more counts support this clonotype. The J gene is TRBJ1-6, the V gene TRBV29-1; 10 bases fit TRBD1. Unmatched junction bases numbered 5, after V lost 7 bases and J lost 5 bases. CDR3 size: 14 residues. Germline V gene data show CDR1 as SQVTM and CDR2 as ANQGSEA. The CDR3: CSGRTGGNNSPLHF. CDR3 coding DNA: TGCAGCGGCCGGACAGGGGGGAATAATTCACCCCTCCACTTT.

The chain links TRBV12-3 or TRBV12-4 to TRBJ2-7; D is possibly TRBD1 (5 bases). V was shortened by 6 bases and J by 2 bases, with 17 bases between the two germline ends. The CDR3 consists of 15 residues. The CDR3 loop reads CASSARQSLTYEQYF. CDR3 coding DNA: TGTGCCAGCAGCGCGAGACAGTCGCTAACCTACGAGCAGTACTTC.